A selection of T cell receptor beta chains follows, all from one sample in a study of post-analysis software for immune sequencing data. TCRdb passed the PCR reads through MiXCR, listing each CDR3 protein once. The sample consists of about 200,000 distinct CDR3 sequences, over 25% of them appearing once. Input material: blood. All receptors come from a girl aged 2-17 years with multiple sclerosis. Each CDR3 is given with its conserved first and last residue. A D gene is named only where the DNA matches it firmly. Size is omitted from some rows. Given values are once, few, many or a class for expanded clones.

>-|TRBJ1-5|-|TRBV20-1
TGCAGTGCTAGAACCAACTTGGAGTACCAGCCCCAGCATTTT
CSARTNLEYQPQHF
>-|TRBJ2-3|TRBD2|TRBV5-1
TGCGCCAGCAGCCGCTTATCACGACTAGCGGGGGACACAGATACGCAGTATTTT
CASSRLSRLAGDTDTQYF
>few|TRBJ2-7|TRBD2|TRBV27
TGTGCCAGCGCCAGACTTTGGCTGGCTAGCGGGTTGTACGAGCAGTACTTC
CASARLWLASGLYEQYF
>many|TRBJ2-1|-|TRBV7-2
TGTGCCAGCAGCTTAGCGGGATCGGCGGGCCTTTACAATGAGCAGTTCTTC
CASSLAGSAGLYNEQFF
>-|TRBJ2-1|-|TRBV6-2/TRBV6-3
TGTGCCAGCAGTTACTCGATCGGAGGGAGGGGGTACAATGAGCAGTTCTTC
CASSYSIGGRGYNEQFF
>-|TRBJ2-7|TRBD1|TRBV10-3
TGTGCCATCAGTGAGGGGACAGGGGAAGGGGAGCAGTACTTC
CAISEGTGEGEQYF
>once|TRBJ2-3|TRBD1|TRBV10-3
TGTGCCATCACCGGGACAGGGGGCCGAACAGATACGCAGTATTTT
CAITGTGGRTDTQYF
>many|TRBJ1-6|TRBD1|TRBV12-3/TRBV12-4
TGTGCCAGCACCATAGGGGGCGCGGGATATAATTCACCCCTCCACTTT
CASTIGGAGYNSPLHF
>many|TRBJ2-1|TRBD2|TRBV5-1
TGCGCCAGCAGCGGGACTAGCAATTACAATGAGCAGTTCTTC
CASSGTSNYNEQFF
>-|TRBJ2-3|-|TRBV28
TGTGCCCGCAGGACTCCTAGGGGGGGAGAGGATACGCAGTATTTT
CARRTPRGGEDTQYF
>many|TRBJ1-2|TRBD1|TRBV7-2
TGTGCCAGCAGTTCCGGGACAGGGGTTCGCGGCTACACCTTC
CASSSGTGVRGYTF
>many|TRBJ2-3|TRBD2|TRBV7-9
TGTGCCAGCAGCCGTGGGGCTAGCGGAGACACAGATACGCAGTATTTT
CASSRGASGDTDTQYF
>-|TRBJ2-1|-|TRBV28
TGTGCCAGCAGTTACCCCATAAGGGGCGAGCCCTACAATGAGCAGTTCTTC
CASSYPIRGEPYNEQFF
>many|TRBJ2-5|-|TRBV5-1
TGCGCCAGCAGCCGACTTGGGGTTCAGGGAACACAAGAGACCCAGTACTTC
CASSRLGVQGTQETQYF
>-|TRBJ2-7|TRBD2|TRBV28
TGTGCCAGCAGCTCGGGGGGAGTAGTCGCATTCTACGAGCAGTACTTC
CASSSGGVVAFYEQYF
>few|TRBJ2-5|-|TRBV5-1
TGCGCCAGCAGCTTGGCCGGCCGGGGTCGGGAGACCCAGTACTTC
CASSLAGRGRETQYF
>many|TRBJ1-4|TRBD1|TRBV5-1
TGCGCCAGCAGCTTGGAGGGACAGGGGATAAAACTGTTTTTT
CASSLEGQGIKLFF
>-|TRBJ1-1|-|TRBV28
TGTGCCAGCAGTTTAGAGGGGGCTGAAGCTTTCTTT
CASSLEGAEAFF
>many|TRBJ2-5|-|TRBV6-5
TGTGCCAGCAGCTTACAGGGATCGAAAGAGACCCAGTACTTC
CASSLQGSKETQYF
>many|TRBJ1-2|TRBD1|TRBV5-6
TGTGCCAGCTCCGATACAGGGGGAAATGGCTACACCTTC
CASSDTGGNGYTF
>-|TRBJ2-1|-|TRBV24-1
-
CATSDFGDGAPFF
>-|TRBJ2-3|TRBD2|TRBV12-3/TRBV12-4
TGTGCCAGCGCCCGATGGGCTAGCGGGAGAGCAGATATGCAGTATTTT
CASARWASGRADMQYF
>many|TRBJ2-3|TRBD2|TRBV6-1
TGTGCCAGCAGTGAATCTAGCGGGAGCTCAGATACGCAGTATTTT
CASSESSGSSDTQYF
>-|TRBJ1-2|-|TRBV2
TGTGCCAGCAGTAGCCGAATAGATCGGAATATAAACTATGGCTACACCTTC
CASSSRIDRNINYGYTF
>many|TRBJ2-4|-|TRBV6-6
TGTGCCAGCAGTTACCAGGGGCGCAAAAACATTCAGTACTTC
CASSYQGRKNIQYF
>-|TRBJ2-7|-|TRBV27
TGTGCCGGCAGCTTTCGGGGAAGCTCCTACGAGCAGTACTTC
CAGSFRGSSYEQYF
>many|TRBJ2-3|TRBD1|TRBV29-1
TGCAGCGTTAAACCGGGACAGGGTACAGATACGCAGTATTTT
CSVKPGQGTDTQYF
>-|TRBJ1-2|-|TRBV27
TGTGCCAGCAGTTTAGGGGGGAGAGACTATGGCTACACCTTC
CASSLGGRDYGYTF
>many|TRBJ2-7|TRBD1|TRBV3-1
TGTGCCAGCAGCCCGCGGGACAGGGTAACCTACGAGCAGTACTTC
CASSPRDRVTYEQYF
>-|TRBJ1-1|-|TRBV5-1
TGCGCCAGCAGCTTGGTTACCCCGAACACTGAAGCTTTCTTT
CASSLVTPNTEAFF
>-|TRBJ2-7|-|TRBV18
TGTGCCAGCTCACCAAGACAGGCCTACGAGCAGTACTTC
CASSPRQAYEQYF
>many|TRBJ2-7|-|TRBV20-1
TGCAGTGCTAACGAGCAGTACTTC
CSANEQYF
>-|TRBJ1-6|-|TRBV3-1
TGTGCCAGCAGCCAACTTATCGGACGGAATAATTCACCCCTCCACTTT
CASSQLIGRNNSPLHF
>-|TRBJ2-3|-|TRBV12-3/TRBV12-4
TGTGCCAGCACCCTATACGGCAGTATAACAGATACGCAGTATTTT
CASTLYGSITDTQYF
>few|TRBJ2-7|-|TRBV18
TGTGCCAGCTCCTTGGACAGAGAAAACGAGCAGTACTTC
CASSLDRENEQYF
>-|TRBJ1-2|-|TRBV5-1
TGCGCCAGCAGCTTGGGTCCAGGCGATAACGAGGGCTACACCTTC
CASSLGPGDNEGYTF
>-|TRBJ1-2|-|TRBV3-1
TGTGCCAGCAGCCCCCGGACGGCCCACCGTGGCTACACCTTC
CASSPRTAHRGYTF
>-|TRBJ2-1|-|TRBV6-5
TGTGCCAGCAGTTACGGGCTAGACCCCTACAATGAGCAGTTCTTC
CASSYGLDPYNEQFF
>many|TRBJ2-3|-|TRBV5-1
TGCGCCAGCAGCTTCTGGGACCGAGGAGATACGCAGTATTTT
CASSFWDRGDTQYF
>many|TRBJ1-2|-|TRBV7-2
TGTGCCAGCAGCTTAGAATGGTGGGGGAATGGCTACACCTTC
CASSLEWWGNGYTF
>-|TRBJ2-1|-|TRBV6-2/TRBV6-3
TGTGCCAGCAGTTACGGTGGGGGGCCGTGGAATGAGCAGTTCTTC
CASSYGGGPWNEQFF
>-|TRBJ1-6|-|TRBV7-9
TGTGCCAACAGCTTGGGATCTTTGGGTTATAATTCACCCCTCCACTTT
CANSLGSLGYNSPLHF
>few|TRBJ1-1|-|TRBV19
TGTGCCAGTAGTATCGATCGAACTGAAGCTTTCTTT
CASSIDRTEAFF
>many|TRBJ2-1|-|TRBV24-1
TGTGCCACCAGTGACGCGGGGAAGACAAATGAGCAGTTCTTC
CATSDAGKTNEQFF
>-|TRBJ1-1|-|TRBV9
TGTGCCAGCAGCGTAAGCGGGGACATCAACACTGAAGCTTTCTTT
CASSVSGDINTEAFF
>few|TRBJ2-5|TRBD1|TRBV6-6
TGTGCCAGCAGGCCCAGACAGGGGATGACAGAGACCCAGTACTTC
CASRPRQGMTETQYF
>few|TRBJ2-7|-|TRBV28
TGTGCCAGCAGTTTAATTCGAGGGAGCTCCTACGAGCAGTACTTC
CASSLIRGSSYEQYF
>many|TRBJ1-2|-|TRBV20-1
TGCAGTGCTAGAGATACGGCGGGGGTCTATGGCTACACCTTC
CSARDTAGVYGYTF
>-|TRBJ2-7|TRBD2|TRBV10-1
TGCGCCAGCAGTGAGGGTTATGCGGGAGTCGGCTACAATGAGCAGTACTTC
CASSEGYAGVGYNEQYF
>many|TRBJ1-2|TRBD1|TRBV5-1
TGCGCCAGCAGCTTGGAGGGGGCCGGCTATGGCTACACCTTC
CASSLEGAGYGYTF
>-|TRBJ1-2|-|TRBV6-1
TGTGCCAGCAGTGAACAGGGGATTACCTATGGCTACACCTTC
CASSEQGITYGYTF
>few|TRBJ1-2|-|TRBV7-9
TGTGCCAGCAGCTTACGGGAGGCAGCCGTGAACTATGGCTACACCTTC
CASSLREAAVNYGYTF
>-|TRBJ2-6|-|TRBV29-1
TGCAGCGCAATAGAGGGTGCTGGGGCCAACGTCCTGACTTTC
CSAIEGAGANVLTF
>many|TRBJ2-3|-|TRBV28
TGTGCCAGCAGTGCCCCCCAATCGACTGCAGATACGCAGTATTTT
CASSAPQSTADTQYF
>many|TRBJ2-5|TRBD1|TRBV12-3/TRBV12-4
TGTGCCAGCAAACACACAGGGGCACGCCAGACCCAGTACTTC
CASKHTGARQTQYF
>-|TRBJ2-1|TRBD2|TRBV2
TGTGCCGGCAGTCTAGCGGAGTACAATGAGCAGTTCTTC
CAGSLAEYNEQFF
>many|TRBJ2-1|-|TRBV11-1
TGTGCCAGCAGGGAAGGCCTCTACAATGAGCAGTTCTTC
CASREGLYNEQFF
>-|TRBJ2-1|TRBD2|TRBV12-3/TRBV12-4
TGTGCCAGCAGTCCTAGCGGGTCCTACAATGAGCAGTTCTTC
CASSPSGSYNEQFF
>many|TRBJ2-7|-|TRBV5-1
TGCGCCAGCACACCAACCGGACGCGTCTACGAGCAGTACTTC
CASTPTGRVYEQYF
>many|TRBJ2-3|TRBD1|TRBV29-1
TGCAGCGTTGGGATACAGTGGGGGACAGTCCTGGGGGATACGCAGTATTTT
CSVGIQWGTVLGDTQYF